A selection of T cell receptor beta chains follows, all from one sample in a study of T cells in Graves' hyperthyroidism and ophthalmopathy. TCRdb fed the multiplex PCR reads into MiXCR, producing one record per CDR3 protein. This sample has some 300,000 distinct CDR3 sequences, with about 14% found just once. The sample was blood. The receptors were gathered from a woman younger than 45 with Graves' hyperthyroidism that later progressed to Graves' ophthalmopathy. Each CDR3 is given with its conserved first and last residue. The order of the fields is D gene, clone size, V gene, J gene, CDR3 DNA, CDR3 protein. D genes are given only for firm matches. Clone size is shown for a subset of rows, as once, few, many or a class of expanded clone.

d_gene: .; abundance: many; v_gene: TRBV15; j_gene: TRBJ1-5; CDR3nt: TGTGCCACCAGCAGGCCTACTGGGGGAGGGGAGCCCCAGCATTTT; CDR3aa: CATSRPTGGGEPQHF
d_gene: .; abundance: many; v_gene: TRBV11-3; j_gene: TRBJ2-2; CDR3nt: TGTGCCAGCAGCTTATTGTACACCGGGGAGCTGTTTTTT; CDR3aa: CASSLLYTGELFF
d_gene: .; abundance: .; v_gene: TRBV20-1; j_gene: TRBJ1-1; CDR3nt: TGCAGACCCAAGGTCGCCGGCATGAACACTGAAGCTTTCTTT; CDR3aa: CRPKVAGMNTEAFF
d_gene: .; abundance: many; v_gene: TRBV24-1; j_gene: TRBJ2-2; CDR3nt: TGTGCCACCAGTGATTTGGTCAGGGGTAACACCGGGGAGCTGTTTTTT; CDR3aa: CATSDLVRGNTGELFF
d_gene: .; abundance: many; v_gene: TRBV6-1; j_gene: TRBJ1-2; CDR3nt: TGTGCCAGCGGCTATTCGAATTATGGCTACACCTTC; CDR3aa: CASGYSNYGYTF
d_gene: .; abundance: .; v_gene: TRBV4-3; j_gene: TRBJ2-1; CDR3nt: TGCGCCAGCAGCCTTAGCCTCCGGGACATCTCCTACAATGAGCAGTTCTTC; CDR3aa: CASSLSLRDISYNEQFF
d_gene: .; abundance: many; v_gene: TRBV7-2; j_gene: TRBJ2-3; CDR3nt: TGTGCCAGCAGCTTAGTTGCGGGGACAGATACGCAGTATTTT; CDR3aa: CASSLVAGTDTQYF
d_gene: .; abundance: many; v_gene: TRBV30; j_gene: TRBJ1-3; CDR3nt: TGTGCCTGGAGTGTTAGGACTAGCTCTGGAAACACCATATATTTT; CDR3aa: CAWSVRTSSGNTIYF
d_gene: .; abundance: many; v_gene: TRBV28; j_gene: TRBJ2-1; CDR3nt: TGTGCCAGCCATTCGGCTGGGGGCGGCCGATACAATGAGCAGTTCTTC; CDR3aa: CASHSAGGGRYNEQFF
d_gene: .; abundance: .; v_gene: TRBV20-1; j_gene: TRBJ1-5; CDR3nt: TGCAGTGCATCTGCCTTATTTTCCAATCAGCCCCAGCATTTT; CDR3aa: CSASALFSNQPQHF
d_gene: .; abundance: few; v_gene: TRBV4-1; j_gene: TRBJ2-1; CDR3nt: TGCGCCAGCAGCCAAGGGGCCCTCTCCTACAATGAGCAGTTCTTC; CDR3aa: CASSQGALSYNEQFF
d_gene: TRBD2; abundance: many; v_gene: TRBV10-3; j_gene: TRBJ2-1; CDR3nt: TGTGCCATCAGTGAGGAGGGACTAGCGTACAATGAGCAGTTCTTC; CDR3aa: CAISEEGLAYNEQFF
d_gene: TRBD2; abundance: .; v_gene: TRBV20-1; j_gene: TRBJ2-1; CDR3nt: TGCAGTGCTTCCCTGCGGGCTAGCGGGAGGATTGGGGAGCAGTTCTTC; CDR3aa: CSASLRASGRIGEQFF
d_gene: .; abundance: few; v_gene: TRBV6-9; j_gene: TRBJ2-7; CDR3nt: TGTGCCAGCAGTTACACGGCTTGGGAGCAGTACTTC; CDR3aa: CASSYTAWEQYF
d_gene: TRBD2; abundance: .; v_gene: TRBV5-1; j_gene: TRBJ2-1; CDR3nt: TGCGCCAGCAGCGGGACTAGCGGGAGGGGGAATGAGCAGTTCTTC; CDR3aa: CASSGTSGRGNEQFF
d_gene: .; abundance: many; v_gene: TRBV6-2/TRBV6-3; j_gene: TRBJ2-1; CDR3nt: TGTGCTCTTATTACACCGGACGGGGAGGACAATGAGCAGTTCTTC; CDR3aa: CALITPDGEDNEQFF
d_gene: TRBD2; abundance: .; v_gene: TRBV20-1; j_gene: TRBJ2-3; CDR3nt: TGCAGTGCTGGGGGGGGACCTGGGGGGGATACGCAGTATTTT; CDR3aa: CSAGGGPGGDTQYF
d_gene: .; abundance: many; v_gene: TRBV27; j_gene: TRBJ1-5; CDR3nt: TGTGCCAGCAGTTTAGGGGGCAATAGCAATCAGCCCCAGCATTTT; CDR3aa: CASSLGGNSNQPQHF
d_gene: .; abundance: many; v_gene: TRBV24-1; j_gene: TRBJ2-1; CDR3nt: TGTGCCACCAGTGAGGGATATGAGCAGTTCTTC; CDR3aa: CATSEGYEQFF
d_gene: .; abundance: many; v_gene: TRBV3-1; j_gene: TRBJ1-2; CDR3nt: TGTGCCAGCAGCCAAGATGACAGGTCGATTAGCTACACCTTC; CDR3aa: CASSQDDRSISYTF